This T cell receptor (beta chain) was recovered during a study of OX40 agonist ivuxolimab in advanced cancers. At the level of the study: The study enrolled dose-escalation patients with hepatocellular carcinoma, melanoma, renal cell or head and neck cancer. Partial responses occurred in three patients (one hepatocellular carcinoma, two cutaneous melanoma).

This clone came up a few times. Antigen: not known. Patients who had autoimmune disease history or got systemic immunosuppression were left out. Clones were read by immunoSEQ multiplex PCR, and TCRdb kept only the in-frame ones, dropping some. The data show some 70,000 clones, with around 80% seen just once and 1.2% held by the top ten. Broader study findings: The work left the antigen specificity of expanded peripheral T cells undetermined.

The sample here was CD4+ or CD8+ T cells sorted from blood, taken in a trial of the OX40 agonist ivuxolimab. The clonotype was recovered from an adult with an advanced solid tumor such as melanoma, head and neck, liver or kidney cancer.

The CDR3 spells CSVVSGNTGELFF. In nucleotides, the CDR3 is TGCAGCGTTGTCAGCGGGAACACCGGGGAGCTGTTTTTT. This chain uses TRBV29-1 with TRBJ2-2, with D perhaps TRBD2 (5 bases). V was cut by 4 bases and J by 1 base, with 7 bases left in between. In germline, CDR1 is SQVTM, CDR2 ANQGSEA. The CDR3 runs to 13 residues.